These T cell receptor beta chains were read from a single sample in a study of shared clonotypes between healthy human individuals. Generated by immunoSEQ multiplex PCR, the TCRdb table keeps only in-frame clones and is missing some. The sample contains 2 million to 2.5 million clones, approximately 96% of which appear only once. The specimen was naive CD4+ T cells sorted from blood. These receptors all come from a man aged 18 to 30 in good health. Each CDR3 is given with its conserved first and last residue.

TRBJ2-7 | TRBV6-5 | CASTGPHEQYF
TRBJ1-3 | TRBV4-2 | CASSQSYYWGFSGNTIYF
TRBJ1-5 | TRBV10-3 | CAIREQGGGQPQHF
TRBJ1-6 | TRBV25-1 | CASSEGRGGNSPLHF
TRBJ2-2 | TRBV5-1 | CASSLKDRAHANTGELFF
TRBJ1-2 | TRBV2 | CASSAGLLYGYTF
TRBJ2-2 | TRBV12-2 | CASRLCRELFF
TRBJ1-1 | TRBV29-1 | CSVVRGLTEAFF
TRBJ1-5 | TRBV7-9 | CASSFGTGNNQPQHF
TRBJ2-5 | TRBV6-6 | CASTVGGRAYQETQYF
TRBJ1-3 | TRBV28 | CASSLRGTGASVVNTIYF
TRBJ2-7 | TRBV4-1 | CASSPYDERELAHEQYF
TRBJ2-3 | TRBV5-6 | CASSLKGIGTDTQYF
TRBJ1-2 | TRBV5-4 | CASSRDSYGYTF
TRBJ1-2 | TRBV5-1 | CASSLESGLYGYTF
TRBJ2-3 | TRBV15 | CATSRDVGTQYF
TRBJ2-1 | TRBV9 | CASSLTGTGYNEQFF
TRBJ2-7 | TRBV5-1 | CASSLRLAGAEQYF
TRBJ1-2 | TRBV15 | CATSLRKGQGHGYTF
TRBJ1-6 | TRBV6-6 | CASSNRDLYNSPLHF
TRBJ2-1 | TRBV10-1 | CASSVGPGDEQFF
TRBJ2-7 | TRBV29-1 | CSVEGGRYEQYF
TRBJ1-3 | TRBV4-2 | CASSASDGSSGNTIYF